This T cell receptor (beta chain) derives from a study of T cell changes during pregnancy in multiple sclerosis (dated 2019 in TCRdb). The study in broad terms: The study examined how the T cell repertoire changed over the course of pregnancy in women with multiple sclerosis.

The library was prepared using the immunoSEQ multiplex PCR assay. The immuneACCESS repertoire file appears here via TCRdb, limited to in-frame rearrangements. These files lack a portion of the clones; in checked studies, under half of the deficit traces to unresolved V genes, and the cause of the others is not known. The sample has tens of thousands of clones on record, roughly 92% of them singletons. The ten largest account for 2.3% of the sample. As concerns this clone: This clone's antigen is unknown. Base qualities are missing; no much larger clone stands one base away.

The CDR1 and CDR2 encoded by the germline V gene are LGHNA and YNFKEQ. V is pruned by 0 bases and J by 3 bases, leaving 1 base of the junction without a gene match. Measured from the cysteine to the phenylalanine, the CDR3 is 15 residues long. Only CDR3 DNA remains: 45 bases, in frame from the first base. The input for sequencing was peripheral blood, taken before pregnancy. The receptor's source is a female donor with multiple sclerosis, enrolled in a pregnancy study. This receptor chain uses TRBV4-2 and TRBJ2-2; 7 bases in the junction line up with TRBD2. The DNA sequence follows: TGTGCCAGCAGCCAAGATGGGAGGGACACCGGGGAGCTGTTTTTT. Protein translation: CASSQDGRDTGELFF.